This T cell receptor (beta chain) was sequenced during a study of control samples from healthy donors and cancer patients. V lost 3 bases to trimming and J lost 7 bases, with 7 bases between them. This CDR3 region has 12 residues. Germline CDR1 is SGHTA and CDR2 is FQGNSA. The table came from immunoSEQ multiplex PCR; TCRdb's copy has only in-frame clones and leaves some out. Among more than 150,000 clones listed, about 93% were seen once. This chain links TRBV7-2 with TRBJ1-5; possible D gene TRBD1, 5 bases. Sequenced sample: blood. The receptor comes from a man between 45 and 60 years old in good health. CDR3: CASSFRDQPQHF. CDR3 nucleotide sequence: TGTGCCAGCAGCTTTCGGGACCAGCCCCAGCATTTT.